This T cell receptor beta chain stems from a study of radiotherapy plus CTLA-4 blockade in lung cancer. Study at large: Objective responses were recorded in 15% to 20% of patients, with disease control recorded in about 29%. Study-wide results and caveats: According to reports, early shifts in blood T cell clones, alongside interferon-beta, forecast response most accurately. Radiotherapy plus ipilimumab was followed by expansion in blood of tumor-derived TCR clones.

CDR1 MGHDK and CDR2 SYGVNS come from the germline V gene. This CDR3 has 14 amino acids. V was pared by 4 bases and J by 4 bases, with 6 bases of the junction left unmatched. Ipilimumab CTLA-4 blockade and focal radiation were given to patients with chemo-refractory metastatic non-small-cell lung cancer. As to this clone: The antigen is not known.

The data were produced by immunoSEQ multiplex PCR, yet TCRdb's version contains in-frame clones alone and is incomplete. This sample has fewer than 150,000 clones, with 75% to 80% found just once. This specimen was peripheral blood, taken from a patient treated with radiotherapy plus ipilimumab. V usage is TRBV25-1 and J usage is TRBJ2-5, with TRBD1 identical over 7 bases. The clonotype comes from a human donor with non-small cell lung cancer who had a partial response to radiotherapy plus ipilimumab. The CDR3 bases are TGTGCCAGCAGTGGAACAGGGGTGGGAGAGACCCAGTACTTC. This encodes CASSGTGVGETQYF.